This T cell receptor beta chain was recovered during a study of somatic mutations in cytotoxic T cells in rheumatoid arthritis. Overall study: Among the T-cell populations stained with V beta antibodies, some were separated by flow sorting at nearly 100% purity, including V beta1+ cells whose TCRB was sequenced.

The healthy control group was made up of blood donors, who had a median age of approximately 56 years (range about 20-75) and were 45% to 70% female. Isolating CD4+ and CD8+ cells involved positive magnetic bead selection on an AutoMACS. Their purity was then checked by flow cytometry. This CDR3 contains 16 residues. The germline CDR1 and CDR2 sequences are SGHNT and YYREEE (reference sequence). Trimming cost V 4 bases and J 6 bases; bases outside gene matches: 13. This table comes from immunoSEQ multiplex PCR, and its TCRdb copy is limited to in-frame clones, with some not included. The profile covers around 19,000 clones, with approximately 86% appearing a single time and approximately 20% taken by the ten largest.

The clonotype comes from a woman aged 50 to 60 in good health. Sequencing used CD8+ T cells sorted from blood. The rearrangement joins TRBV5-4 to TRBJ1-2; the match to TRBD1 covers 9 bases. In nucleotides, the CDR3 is TGTGCCAGCAGCCTGGGACAGGGCGTTTCCTTGGATGGCTACACCTTC. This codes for CASSLGQGVSLDGYTF.